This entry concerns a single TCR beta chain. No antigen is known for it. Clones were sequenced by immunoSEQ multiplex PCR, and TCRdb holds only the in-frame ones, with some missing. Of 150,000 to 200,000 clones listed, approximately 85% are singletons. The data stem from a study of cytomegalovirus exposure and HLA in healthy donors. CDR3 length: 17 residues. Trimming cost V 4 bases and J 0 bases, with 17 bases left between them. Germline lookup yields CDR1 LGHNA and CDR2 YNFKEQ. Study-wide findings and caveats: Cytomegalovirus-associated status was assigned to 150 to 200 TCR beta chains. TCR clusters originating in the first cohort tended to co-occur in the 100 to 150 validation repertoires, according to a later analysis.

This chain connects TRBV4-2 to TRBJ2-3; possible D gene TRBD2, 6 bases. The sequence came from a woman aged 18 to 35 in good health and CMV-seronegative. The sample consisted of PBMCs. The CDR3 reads CASSLDQRAPSTDTQYF. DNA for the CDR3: TGTGCCAGCAGCCTAGACCAGCGGGCCCCTAGCACAGATACGCAGTATTTT.